This T cell receptor beta chain is drawn from a study of Graves' ophthalmopathy and Graves' hyperthyroidism. Study in general: Samples of peripheral blood were obtained at initial diagnosis, prior to treatment of any kind.

V dropped 3 bases and J dropped 7 bases, with 14 bases sitting between them. The CDR3 has 15 amino acids. Germline V gene lookup returns CDR1 SGHRS and CDR2 YFSETQ. If patients had other autoimmune diseases, uncontrolled infections, pregnancy or lactation, they were excluded. The PBMCs used were ones drawn from 8 to 10 ml of fresh peripheral blood. Amplification of TCR beta CDR3 regions used RNA transcripts. First-round RT-PCR employed HTBI primers, with a second-round multiplex PCR after it. TCRdb redid the calling of the multiplex PCR reads with MiXCR, one entry per CDR3 protein. This table holds hundreds of thousands of distinct CDR3 sequences, roughly 50% found once.

The sequencing sample was made of peripheral blood. The chain recombines TRBV5-1 with TRBJ1-6; D is possibly TRBD1 (6 bases). The sequence was collected from an adult man with Graves' ophthalmopathy. As DNA, the CDR3 is TGCGCCAGCAGCTCGGGGGGGGGCGCGAATTCACCCCTCCACTTT. Translation gives CASSSGGGANSPLHF. Combining the CDR3 with reference TRBV5-1 and TRBJ1-6 gives the whole variable domain KAGVTQTPRYLIKTRGQQVTLSCSPISGHRSVSWYQQTPGQGLQFLFEYFSETQRNKGNFPGRFSGRQFSNSRSEMNVSTLELGDSALYLCASSSGGGANSPLHFGNGTRLTVT.